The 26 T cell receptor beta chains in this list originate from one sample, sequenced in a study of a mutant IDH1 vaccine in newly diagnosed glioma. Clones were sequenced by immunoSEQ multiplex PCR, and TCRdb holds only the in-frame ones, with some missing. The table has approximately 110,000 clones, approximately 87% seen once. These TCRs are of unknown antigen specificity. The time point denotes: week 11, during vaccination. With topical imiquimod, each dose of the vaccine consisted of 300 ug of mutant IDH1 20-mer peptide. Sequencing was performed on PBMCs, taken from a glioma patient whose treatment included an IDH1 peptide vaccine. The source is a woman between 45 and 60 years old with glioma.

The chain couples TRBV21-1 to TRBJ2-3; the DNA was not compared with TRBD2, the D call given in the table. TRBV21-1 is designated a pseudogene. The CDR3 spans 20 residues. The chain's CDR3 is CASSISTFRLAGVVSDTQYF. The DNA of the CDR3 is TGTGCCAGCAGCATCTCTACTTTTAGGCTAGCGGGAGTGGTGTCAGATACGCAGTATTTT.

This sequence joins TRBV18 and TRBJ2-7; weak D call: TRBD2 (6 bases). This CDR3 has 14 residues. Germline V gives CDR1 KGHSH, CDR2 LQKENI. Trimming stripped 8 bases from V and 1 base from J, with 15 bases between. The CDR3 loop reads CASTTGLTSYEQYF. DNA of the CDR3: TGTGCCAGCACAACGGGACTTACGTCCTACGAGCAGTACTTC.

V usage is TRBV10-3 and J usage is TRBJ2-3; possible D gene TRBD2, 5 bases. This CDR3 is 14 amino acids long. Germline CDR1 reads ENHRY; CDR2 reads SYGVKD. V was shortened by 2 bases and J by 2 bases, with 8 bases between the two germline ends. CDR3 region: CAISENGLTDTQYF. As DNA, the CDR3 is TGTGCCATCAGTGAGAACGGACTCACAGATACGCAGTATTTT.

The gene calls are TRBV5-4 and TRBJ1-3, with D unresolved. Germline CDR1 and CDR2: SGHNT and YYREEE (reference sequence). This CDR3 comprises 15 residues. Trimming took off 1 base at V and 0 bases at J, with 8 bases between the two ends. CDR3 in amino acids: CASSLSGDSGNTIYF. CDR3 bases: TGTGCCAGCAGCTTGTCGGGAGACTCTGGAAACACCATATATTTT.

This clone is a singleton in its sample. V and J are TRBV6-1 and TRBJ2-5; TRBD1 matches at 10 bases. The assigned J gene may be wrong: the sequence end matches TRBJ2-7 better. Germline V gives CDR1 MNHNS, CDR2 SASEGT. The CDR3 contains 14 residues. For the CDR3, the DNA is TGTGCCAGCAGAGGGACAGGGGCCACCTACGAGCAGTACTTC. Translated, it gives CASRGTGATYEQYF.

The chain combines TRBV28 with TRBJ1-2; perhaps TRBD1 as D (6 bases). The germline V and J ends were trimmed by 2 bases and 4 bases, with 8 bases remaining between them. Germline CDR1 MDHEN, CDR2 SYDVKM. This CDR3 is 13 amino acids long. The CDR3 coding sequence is TGTGCCAGCAGTTTAGGCAGGGGCTATGGCTACACCTTC. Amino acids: CASSLGRGYGYTF.

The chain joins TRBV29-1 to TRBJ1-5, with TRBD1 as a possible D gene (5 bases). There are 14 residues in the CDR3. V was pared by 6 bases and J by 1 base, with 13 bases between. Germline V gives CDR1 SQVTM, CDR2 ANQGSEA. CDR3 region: CSVVTTGSNQPQHF. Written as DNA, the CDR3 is TGCAGCGTGGTTACAACAGGCAGCAATCAGCCCCAGCATTTT.

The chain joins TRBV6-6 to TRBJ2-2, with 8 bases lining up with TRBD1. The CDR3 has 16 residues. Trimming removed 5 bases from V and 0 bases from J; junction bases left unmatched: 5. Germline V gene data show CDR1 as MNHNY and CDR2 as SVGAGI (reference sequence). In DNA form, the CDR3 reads TGTGCCAGCAGTCCCGGGACAGGCGCGAACACCGGGGAGCTGTTTTTT. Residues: CASSPGTGANTGELFF.

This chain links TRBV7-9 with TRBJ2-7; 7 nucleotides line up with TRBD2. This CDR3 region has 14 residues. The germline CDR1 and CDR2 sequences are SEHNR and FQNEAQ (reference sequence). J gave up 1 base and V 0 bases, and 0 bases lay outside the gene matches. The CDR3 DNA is TGTGCCAGCAGCTTAGCGGGAGGGTCCTACGAGCAGTACTTC. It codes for CASSLAGGSYEQYF.

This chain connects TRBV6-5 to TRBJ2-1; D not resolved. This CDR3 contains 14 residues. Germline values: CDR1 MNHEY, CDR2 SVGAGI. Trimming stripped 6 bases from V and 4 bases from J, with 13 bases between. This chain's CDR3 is CASSLDGSYNEQFF. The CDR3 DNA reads TGTGCCAGCAGCCTGGACGGGTCATACAATGAGCAGTTCTTC.

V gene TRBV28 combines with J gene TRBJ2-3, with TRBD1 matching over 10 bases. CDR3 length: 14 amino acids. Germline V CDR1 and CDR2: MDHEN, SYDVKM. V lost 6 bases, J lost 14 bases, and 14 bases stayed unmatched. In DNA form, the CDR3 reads TGTGCCAGCAGCCCTAGGGACAGGGGCCTCGTAGGGTATTTT. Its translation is CASSPRDRGLVGYF.

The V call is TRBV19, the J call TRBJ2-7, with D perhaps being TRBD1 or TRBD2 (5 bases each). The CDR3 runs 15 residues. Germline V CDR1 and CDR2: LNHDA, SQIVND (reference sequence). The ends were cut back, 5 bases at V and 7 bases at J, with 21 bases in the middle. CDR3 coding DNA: TGTGCCAGTAGTGAACAGGAGCCGTCGTGGGGGGAGCAGTACTTC. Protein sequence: CASSEQEPSWGEQYF.

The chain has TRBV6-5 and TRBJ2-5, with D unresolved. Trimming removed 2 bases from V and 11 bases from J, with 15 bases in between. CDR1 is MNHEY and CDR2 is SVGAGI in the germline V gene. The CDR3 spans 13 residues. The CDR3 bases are TGTGCCAGCAGTTACCGGCTAGAAGAAGAGCAGTACTTC. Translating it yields CASSYRLEEEQYF.

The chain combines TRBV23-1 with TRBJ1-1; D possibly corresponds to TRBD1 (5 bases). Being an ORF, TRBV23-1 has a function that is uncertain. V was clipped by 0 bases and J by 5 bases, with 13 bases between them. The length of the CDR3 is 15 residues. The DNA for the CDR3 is TGCGCCAGCAGTCAATCTCGACAGCCTTTGACTGAAGCTTTCTTT. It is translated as CASSQSRQPLTEAFF.

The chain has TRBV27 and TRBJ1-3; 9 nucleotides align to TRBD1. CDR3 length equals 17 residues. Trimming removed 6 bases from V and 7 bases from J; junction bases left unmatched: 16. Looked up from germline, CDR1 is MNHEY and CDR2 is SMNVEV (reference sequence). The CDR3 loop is CASSPTGQGMETNTIYF. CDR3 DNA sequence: TGTGCCAGCAGCCCGACCGGACAGGGGATGGAAACTAACACCATATATTTT.

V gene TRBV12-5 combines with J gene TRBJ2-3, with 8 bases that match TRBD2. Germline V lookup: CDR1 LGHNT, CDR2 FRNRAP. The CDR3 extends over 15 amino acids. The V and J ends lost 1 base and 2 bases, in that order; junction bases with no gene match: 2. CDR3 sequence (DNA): TGTGCTAGTGGTTTGGGGGGACTAGTCACAGATACGCAGTATTTT. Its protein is CASGLGGLVTDTQYF.

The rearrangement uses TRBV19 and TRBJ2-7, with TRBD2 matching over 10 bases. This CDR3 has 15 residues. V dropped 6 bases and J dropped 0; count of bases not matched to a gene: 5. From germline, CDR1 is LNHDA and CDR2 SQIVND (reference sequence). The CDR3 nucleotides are TGTGCCAGTAGAAGCGGGACTAGCGTCTCCTACGAGCAGTACTTC. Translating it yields CASRSGTSVSYEQYF. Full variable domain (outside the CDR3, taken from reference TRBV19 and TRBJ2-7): DGGITQSPKYLFRKEGQNVTLSCEQNLNHDAMYWYRQDPGQGLRLIYYSQIVNDFQKGDIAEGYSVSREKKESFPLTVTSAQKNPTAFYLCASRSGTSVSYEQYFGPGTRLTVT.

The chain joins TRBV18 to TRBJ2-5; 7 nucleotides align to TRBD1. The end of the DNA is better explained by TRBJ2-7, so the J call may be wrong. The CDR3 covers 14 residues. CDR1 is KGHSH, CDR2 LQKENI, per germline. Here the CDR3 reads CASSSGTEPYEQYF. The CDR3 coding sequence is TGTGCCAGCTCATCGGGGACAGAACCTTACGAGCAGTACTTC.

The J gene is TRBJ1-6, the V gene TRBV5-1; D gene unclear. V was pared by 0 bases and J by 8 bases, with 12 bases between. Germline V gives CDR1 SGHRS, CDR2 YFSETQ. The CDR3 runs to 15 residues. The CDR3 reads CASSLEARRDSPLHF. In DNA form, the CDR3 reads TGCGCCAGCAGCTTGGAGGCAAGGAGGGATTCACCCCTCCACTTT.

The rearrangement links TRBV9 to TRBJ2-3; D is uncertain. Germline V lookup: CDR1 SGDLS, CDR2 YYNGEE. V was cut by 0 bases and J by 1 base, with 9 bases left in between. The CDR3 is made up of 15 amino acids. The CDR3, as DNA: TGTGCCAGCAGCGTAGGAACAGCCCGCACAGATACGCAGTATTTT. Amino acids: CASSVGTARTDTQYF.

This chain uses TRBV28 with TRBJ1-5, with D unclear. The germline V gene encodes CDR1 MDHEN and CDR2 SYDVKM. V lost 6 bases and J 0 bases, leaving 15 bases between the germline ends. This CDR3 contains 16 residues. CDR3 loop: CASRPGLMYSNQPQHF. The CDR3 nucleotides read TGTGCCAGCAGACCCGGGCTTATGTATAGCAATCAGCCCCAGCATTTT.

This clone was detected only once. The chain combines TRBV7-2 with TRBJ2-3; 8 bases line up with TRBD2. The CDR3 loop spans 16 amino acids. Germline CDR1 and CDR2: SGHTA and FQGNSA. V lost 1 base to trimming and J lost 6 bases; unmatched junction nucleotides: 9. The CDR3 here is CASSLVPAGVTDTQYF. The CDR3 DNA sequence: TGTGCCAGCAGCTTAGTACCAGCGGGAGTAACCGATACGCAGTATTTT.

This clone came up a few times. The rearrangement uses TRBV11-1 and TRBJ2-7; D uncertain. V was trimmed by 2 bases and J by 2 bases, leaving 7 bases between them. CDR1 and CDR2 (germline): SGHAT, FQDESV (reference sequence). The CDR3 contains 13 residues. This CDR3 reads CASSLQSAYEQYF. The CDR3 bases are TGTGCCAGCAGCTTACAGTCAGCCTACGAGCAGTACTTC. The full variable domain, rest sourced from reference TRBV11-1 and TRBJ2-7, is EAEVAQSPRYKITEKSQAVAFWCDPISGHATLYWYRQILGQGPELLVQFQDESVVDDSQLPKDRFSAERLKGVDSTLKIQPAELGDSAMYLCASSLQSAYEQYFGPGTRLTVT.

CDR3 DNA: TGTGCCAGCAGCACATACGCCGGGGAGCTGTTTTTT. Amino acids: CASSTYAGELFF. This chain uses TRBV7-6 with TRBJ2-2; D gene unclear. Germline CDR1 is SGHVS and CDR2 is FNYEAQ. V lost 5 bases to trimming and J lost 6 bases, with 7 bases between them. The CDR3 has 12 amino acids.

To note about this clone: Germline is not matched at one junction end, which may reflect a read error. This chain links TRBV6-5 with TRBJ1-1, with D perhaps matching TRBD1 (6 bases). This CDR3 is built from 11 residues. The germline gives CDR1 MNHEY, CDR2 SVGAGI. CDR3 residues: CAISSGEGAFF. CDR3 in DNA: TGTGCCATCAGTTCAGGGGAGGGAGCTTTCTTT.

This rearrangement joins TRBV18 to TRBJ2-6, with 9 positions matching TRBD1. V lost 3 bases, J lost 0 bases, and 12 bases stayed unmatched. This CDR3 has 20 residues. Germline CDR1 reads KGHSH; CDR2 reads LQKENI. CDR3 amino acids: CASSPGQGPSYFSGANVLTF. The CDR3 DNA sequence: TGTGCCAGCTCACCTGGACAGGGGCCCTCATATTTCTCTGGGGCCAACGTCCTGACTTTC.